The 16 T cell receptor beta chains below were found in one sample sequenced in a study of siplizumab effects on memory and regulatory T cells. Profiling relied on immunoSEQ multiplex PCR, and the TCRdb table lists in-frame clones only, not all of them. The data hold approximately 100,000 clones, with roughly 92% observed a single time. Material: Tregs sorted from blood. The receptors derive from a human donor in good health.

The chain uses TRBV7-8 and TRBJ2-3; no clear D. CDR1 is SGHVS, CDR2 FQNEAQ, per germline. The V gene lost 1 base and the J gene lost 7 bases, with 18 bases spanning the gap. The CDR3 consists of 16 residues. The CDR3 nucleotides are TGTGCCAGCAGCTTAGTAGGTAGTCTACTCACGTATACGCAGTATTTT. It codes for CASSLVGSLLTYTQYF.

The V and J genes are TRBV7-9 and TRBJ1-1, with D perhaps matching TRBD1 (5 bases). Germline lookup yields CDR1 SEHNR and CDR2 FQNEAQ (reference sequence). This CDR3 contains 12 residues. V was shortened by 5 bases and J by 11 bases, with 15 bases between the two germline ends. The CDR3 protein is CASSPRQNTAFF. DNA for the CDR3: TGTGCCAGCAGCCCTAGACAGAACACGGCTTTCTTT. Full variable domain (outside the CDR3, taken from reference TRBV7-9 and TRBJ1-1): DTGVSQNPRHKITKRGQNVTFRCDPISEHNRLYWYRQTLGQGPEFLTYFQNEAQLEKSRLLSDRFSAERPKGSFSTLEIQRTEQGDSAMYLCASSPRQNTAFFGQGTRLTVV.

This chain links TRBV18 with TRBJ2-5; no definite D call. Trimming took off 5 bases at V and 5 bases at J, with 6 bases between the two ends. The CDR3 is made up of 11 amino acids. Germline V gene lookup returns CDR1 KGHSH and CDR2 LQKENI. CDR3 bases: TGTGCCAGCTCAGCGATGGAGACCCAGTACTTC. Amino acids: CASSAMETQYF.

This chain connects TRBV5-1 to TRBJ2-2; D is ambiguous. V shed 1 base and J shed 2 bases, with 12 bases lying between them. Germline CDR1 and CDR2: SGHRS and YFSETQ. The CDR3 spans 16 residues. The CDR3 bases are TGCGCCAGCAGCTTGTTAGGTCAGAGAAACACCGGGGAGCTGTTTTTT. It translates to CASSLLGQRNTGELFF.

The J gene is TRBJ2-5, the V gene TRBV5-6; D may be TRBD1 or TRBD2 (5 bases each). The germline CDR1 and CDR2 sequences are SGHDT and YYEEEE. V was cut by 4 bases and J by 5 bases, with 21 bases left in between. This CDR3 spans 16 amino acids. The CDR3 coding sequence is TGTGCCAGCAGCAGGGAGACAAGTTCAAACAGGGAGACCCAGTACTTC. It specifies CASSRETSSNRETQYF. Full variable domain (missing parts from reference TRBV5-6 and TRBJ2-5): DAGVTQSPTHLIKTRGQQVTLRCSPKSGHDTVSWYQQALGQGPQFIFQYYEEEERQRGNFPDRFSGHQFPNYSSELNVNALLLGDSALYLCASSRETSSNRETQYFGPGTRLLVL.

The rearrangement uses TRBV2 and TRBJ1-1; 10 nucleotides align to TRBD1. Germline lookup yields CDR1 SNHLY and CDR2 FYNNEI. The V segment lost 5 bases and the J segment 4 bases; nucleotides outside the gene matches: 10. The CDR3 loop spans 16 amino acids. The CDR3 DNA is TGTGCCAGCAGTCGACAGGGGGCGAAGACTGTCACTGAAGCTTTCTTT. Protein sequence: CASSRQGAKTVTEAFF.

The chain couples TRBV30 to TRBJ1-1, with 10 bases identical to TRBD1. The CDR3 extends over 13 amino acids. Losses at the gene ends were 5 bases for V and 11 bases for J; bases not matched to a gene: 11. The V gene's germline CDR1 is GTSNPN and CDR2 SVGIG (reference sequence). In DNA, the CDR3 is TGTGCCTGGGAGGGACAGGGGATTGGAGGGGCTTTCTTT. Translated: CAWEGQGIGGAFF.

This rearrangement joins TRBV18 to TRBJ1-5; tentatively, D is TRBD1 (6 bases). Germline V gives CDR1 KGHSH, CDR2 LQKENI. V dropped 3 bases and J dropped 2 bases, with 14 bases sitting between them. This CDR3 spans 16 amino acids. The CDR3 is CASSPNRQVGNQPQHF. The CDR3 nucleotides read TGTGCCAGCTCACCTAATAGACAGGTGGGCAATCAGCCCCAGCATTTT.

CDR3 DNA: TGTGCCAGCAGTGTGGGACGGAACTACGAGCAGTACTTC. It translates to CASSVGRNYEQYF. This chain connects TRBV6-1 to TRBJ2-7; D is tentatively TRBD1 or TRBD2 (5 bases each). The CDR3 sequence is 13 residues long. Trimming took off 4 bases at V and 3 bases at J, with 10 bases between the two ends. Germline V gene data show CDR1 as MNHNS and CDR2 as SASEGT.

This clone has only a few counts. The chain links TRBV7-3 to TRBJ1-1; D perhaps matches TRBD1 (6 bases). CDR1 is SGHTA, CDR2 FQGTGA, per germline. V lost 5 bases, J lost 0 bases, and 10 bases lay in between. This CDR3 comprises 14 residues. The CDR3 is CASSPGQMNTEAFF. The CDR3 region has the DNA TGTGCCAGCAGCCCCGGACAGATGAACACTGAAGCTTTCTTT.

CDR3 DNA: TGTGCCAGCAGCTTAAGGGGTCAGCCCCAGCATTTT. Translation: CASSLRGQPQHF. The chain has TRBV13 and TRBJ1-5, with D possibly being TRBD1 (5 bases). V lost 2 bases and J 6 bases, leaving 5 bases between the germline ends. Looked up from germline, CDR1 is PRHDT and CDR2 is FYEKMQ (reference sequence). The CDR3 is made up of 12 amino acids.

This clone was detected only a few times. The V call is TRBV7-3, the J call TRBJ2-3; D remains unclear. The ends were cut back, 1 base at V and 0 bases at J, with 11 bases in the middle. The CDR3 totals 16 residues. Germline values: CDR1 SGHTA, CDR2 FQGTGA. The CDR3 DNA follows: TGTGCCAGCAGCTTAAGGGCCTCGCGGAGCACAGATACGCAGTATTTT. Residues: CASSLRASRSTDTQYF.

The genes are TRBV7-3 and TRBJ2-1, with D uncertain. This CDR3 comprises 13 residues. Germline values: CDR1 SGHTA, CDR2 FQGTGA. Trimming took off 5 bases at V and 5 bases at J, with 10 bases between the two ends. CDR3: CASSAQAHNEQFF. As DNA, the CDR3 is TGTGCCAGCAGCGCCCAGGCCCACAATGAGCAGTTCTTC. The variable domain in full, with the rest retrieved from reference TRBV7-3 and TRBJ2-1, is GAGVSQTPSNKVTEKGKYVELRCDPISGHTALYWYRQSLGQGPEFLIYFQGTGAADDSGLPNDRFFAVRPEGSVSTLKIQRTERGDSAVYLCASSAQAHNEQFFGPGTRLTVL.

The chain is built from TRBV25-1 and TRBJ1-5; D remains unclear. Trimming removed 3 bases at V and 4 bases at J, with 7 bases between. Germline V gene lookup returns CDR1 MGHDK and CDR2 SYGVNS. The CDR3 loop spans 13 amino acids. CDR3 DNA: TGTGCCAGCAGTGACAGGTCGAATCAGCCCCAGCATTTT. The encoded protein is CASSDRSNQPQHF. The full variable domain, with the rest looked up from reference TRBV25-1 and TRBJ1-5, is EADIYQTPRYLVIGTGKKITLECSQTMGHDKMYWYQQDPGMELHLIHYSYGVNSTEKGDLSSESTVSRIRTEHFPLTLESARPSHTSQYLCASSDRSNQPQHFGDGTRLSIL.

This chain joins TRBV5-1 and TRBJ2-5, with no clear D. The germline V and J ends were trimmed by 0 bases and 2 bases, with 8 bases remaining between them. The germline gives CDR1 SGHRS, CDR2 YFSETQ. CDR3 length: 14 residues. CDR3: CASSLARIQETQYF. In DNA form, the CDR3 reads TGCGCCAGCAGCTTGGCCCGGATACAAGAGACCCAGTACTTC. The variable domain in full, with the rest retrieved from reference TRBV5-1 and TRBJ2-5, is KAGVTQTPRYLIKTRGQQVTLSCSPISGHRSVSWYQQTPGQGLQFLFEYFSETQRNKGNFPGRFSGRQFSNSRSEMNVSTLELGDSALYLCASSLARIQETQYFGPGTRLLVL.

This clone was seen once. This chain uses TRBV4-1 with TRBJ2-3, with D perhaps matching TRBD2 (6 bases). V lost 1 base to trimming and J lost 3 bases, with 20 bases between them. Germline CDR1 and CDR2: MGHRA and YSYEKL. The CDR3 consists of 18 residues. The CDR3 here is CASSQGSAGPGGTDTQYF. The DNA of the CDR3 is TGCGCCAGCAGCCAAGGATCTGCGGGACCCGGTGGGACAGATACGCAGTATTTT.